This T cell receptor beta chain was profiled in a study of blood T cell repertoires in COVID-19. Across the whole study: The cDNA or gDNA used as material had been derived from T cells, B-cell-depleted T cells, or PBMCs.

The data were produced by immunoSEQ multiplex PCR, yet TCRdb's version contains in-frame clones alone and is incomplete. The sample shows 200,000 or so clones, about four fifths of them seen only once. The CDR3 runs to 14 residues. Trimming removed 1 base from V and 8 bases from J, with 11 bases in between. Germline V gene lookup returns CDR1 SGHNT and CDR2 YENEEA. The V and J genes are TRBV11-3 and TRBJ1-4; D may be TRBD1 (5 bases). The clonotype was recovered from a man aged 55 to 70 who had recovered from COVID-19. The specimen was PBMCs or T cells enriched from blood (not recorded which). DNA of the CDR3: TGTGCCAGCAGCTTAGGTGGCAGGGAAGAAAAACTGTTTTTT. Translation: CASSLGGREEKLFF. Filled out from reference TRBV11-3 and TRBJ1-4, the complete variable domain reads EAGVVQSPRYKIIEKKQPVAFWCNPISGHNTLYWYLQNLGQGPELLIRYENEEAVDDSQLPKDRFSAERLKGVDSTLKIQPAELGDSAVYLCASSLGGREEKLFFGSGTQLSVL.